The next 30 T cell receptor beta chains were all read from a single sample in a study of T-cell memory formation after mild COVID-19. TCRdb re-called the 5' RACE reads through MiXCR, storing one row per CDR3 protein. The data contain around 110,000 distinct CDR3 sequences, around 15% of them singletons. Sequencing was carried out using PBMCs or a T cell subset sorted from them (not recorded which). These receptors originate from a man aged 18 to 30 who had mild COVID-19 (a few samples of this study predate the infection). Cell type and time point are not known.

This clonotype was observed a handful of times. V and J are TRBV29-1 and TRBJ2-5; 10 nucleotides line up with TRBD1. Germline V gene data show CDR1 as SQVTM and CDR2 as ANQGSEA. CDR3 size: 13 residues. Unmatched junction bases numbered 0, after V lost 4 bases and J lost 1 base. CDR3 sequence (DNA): TGCAGCGTTGGGGACAGGGGCCAAGAGACCCAGTACTTC. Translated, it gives CSVGDRGQETQYF. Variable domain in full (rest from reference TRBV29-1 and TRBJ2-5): SAVISQKPSRDICQRGTSLTIQCQVDSQVTMMFWYRQQPGQSLTLIATANQGSEATYESGFVIDKFPISRPNLTFSTLTVSNMSPEDSSIYLCSVGDRGQETQYFGPGTRLLVL.

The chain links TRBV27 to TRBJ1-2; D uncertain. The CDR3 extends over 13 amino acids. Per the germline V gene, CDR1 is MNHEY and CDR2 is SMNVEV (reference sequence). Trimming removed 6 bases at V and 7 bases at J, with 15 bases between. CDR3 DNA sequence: TGTGCCAGCAGCGTGGGTTTTGCAAGTGGCTACACCTTC. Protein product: CASSVGFASGYTF.

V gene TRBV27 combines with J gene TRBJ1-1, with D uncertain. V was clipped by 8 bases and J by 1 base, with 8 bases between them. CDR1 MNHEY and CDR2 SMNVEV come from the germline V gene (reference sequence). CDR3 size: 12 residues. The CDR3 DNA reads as TGTGCCAGCCGGCTCTCGAACACTGAAGCTTTCTTT. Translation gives CASRLSNTEAFF.

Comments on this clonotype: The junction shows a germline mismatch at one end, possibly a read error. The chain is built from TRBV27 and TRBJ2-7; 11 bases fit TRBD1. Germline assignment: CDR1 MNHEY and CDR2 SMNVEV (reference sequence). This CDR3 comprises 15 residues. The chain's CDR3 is CASSLSGTGGYVQYF. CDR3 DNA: TGTGCCAGCAGTTTATCCGGGACAGGGGGGTACGTGCAGTACTTC.

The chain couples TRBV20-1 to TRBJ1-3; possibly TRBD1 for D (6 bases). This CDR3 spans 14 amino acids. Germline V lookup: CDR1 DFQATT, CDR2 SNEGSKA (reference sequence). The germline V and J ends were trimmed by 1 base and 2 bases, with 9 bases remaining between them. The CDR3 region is CSARVRGTGNTIYF. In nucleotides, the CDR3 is TGCAGTGCTAGAGTCAGGGGAACTGGAAACACCATATATTTT.

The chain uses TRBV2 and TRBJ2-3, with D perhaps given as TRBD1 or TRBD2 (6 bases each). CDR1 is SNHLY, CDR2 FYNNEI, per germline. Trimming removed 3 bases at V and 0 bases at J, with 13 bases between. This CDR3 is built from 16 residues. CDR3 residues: CASSDERGESTDTQYF. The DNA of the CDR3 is TGTGCCAGCAGTGATGAGAGGGGGGAAAGCACAGATACGCAGTATTTT.

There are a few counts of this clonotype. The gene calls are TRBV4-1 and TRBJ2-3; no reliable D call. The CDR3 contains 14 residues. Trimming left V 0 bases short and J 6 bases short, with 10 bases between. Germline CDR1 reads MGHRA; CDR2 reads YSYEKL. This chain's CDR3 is CASSQDPGADTQYF. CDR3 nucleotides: TGCGCCAGCAGCCAAGATCCCGGAGCCGATACGCAGTATTTT.

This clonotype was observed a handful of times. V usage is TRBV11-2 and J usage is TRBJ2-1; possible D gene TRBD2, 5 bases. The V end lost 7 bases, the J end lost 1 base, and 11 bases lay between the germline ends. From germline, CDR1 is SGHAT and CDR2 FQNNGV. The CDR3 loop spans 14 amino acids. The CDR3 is CASNSPGSYNEQFF. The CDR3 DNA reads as TGTGCCAGCAACTCCCCGGGGTCCTACAATGAGCAGTTCTTC.

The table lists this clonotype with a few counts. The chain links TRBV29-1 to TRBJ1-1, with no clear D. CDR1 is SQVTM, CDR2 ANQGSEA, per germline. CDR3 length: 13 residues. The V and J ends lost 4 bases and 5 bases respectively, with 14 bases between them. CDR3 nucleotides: TGCAGCGTTGTGGCCGGTGGAGGTACTGAAGCTTTCTTT. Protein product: CSVVAGGGTEAFF.

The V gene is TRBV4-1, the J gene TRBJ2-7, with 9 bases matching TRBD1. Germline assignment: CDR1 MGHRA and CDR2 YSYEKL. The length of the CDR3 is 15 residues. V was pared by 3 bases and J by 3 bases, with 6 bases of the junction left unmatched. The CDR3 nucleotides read TGCGCCAGCAGCCACCAACCGGGACAGGGCTACGAGCAGTACGTC. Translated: CASSHQPGQGYEQYV.

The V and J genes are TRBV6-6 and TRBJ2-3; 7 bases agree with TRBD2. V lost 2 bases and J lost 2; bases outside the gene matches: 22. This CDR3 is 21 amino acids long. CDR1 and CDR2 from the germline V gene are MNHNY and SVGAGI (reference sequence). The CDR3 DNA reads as TGTGCCAGCAGTTACCTGCCCAGCGGGGCGGTTGGGGTAGACAACACAGATACGCAGTATTTT. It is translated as CASSYLPSGAVGVDNTDTQYF.

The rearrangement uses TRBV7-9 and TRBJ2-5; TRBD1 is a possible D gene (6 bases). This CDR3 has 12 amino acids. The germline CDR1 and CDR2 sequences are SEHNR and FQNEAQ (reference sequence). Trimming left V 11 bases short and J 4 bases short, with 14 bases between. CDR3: CAAHTGRETQYF. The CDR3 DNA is TGTGCCGCCCACACAGGGCGAGAGACCCAGTACTTC.

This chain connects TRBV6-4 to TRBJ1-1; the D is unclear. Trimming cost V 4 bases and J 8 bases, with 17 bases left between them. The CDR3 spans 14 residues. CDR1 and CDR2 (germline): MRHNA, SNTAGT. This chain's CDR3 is CASSATGRNEEAFF. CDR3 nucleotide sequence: TGTGCCAGCAGTGCCACGGGGAGAAACGAAGAAGCTTTCTTT.

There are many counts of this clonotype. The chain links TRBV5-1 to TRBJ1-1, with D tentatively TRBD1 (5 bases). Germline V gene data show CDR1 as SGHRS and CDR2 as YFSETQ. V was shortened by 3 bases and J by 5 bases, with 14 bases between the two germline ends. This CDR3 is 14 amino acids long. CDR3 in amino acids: CASSWTRRLTEAFF. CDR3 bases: TGCGCCAGCAGCTGGACACGGAGGCTGACTGAAGCTTTCTTT.

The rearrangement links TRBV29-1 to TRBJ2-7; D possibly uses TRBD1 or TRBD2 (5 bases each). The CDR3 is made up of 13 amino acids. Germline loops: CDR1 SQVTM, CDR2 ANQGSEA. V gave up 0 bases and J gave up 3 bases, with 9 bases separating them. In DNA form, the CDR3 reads TGCAGCGTTGAAGATCATGGGGGCTACGAGCAGTACTTC. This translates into CSVEDHGGYEQYF.

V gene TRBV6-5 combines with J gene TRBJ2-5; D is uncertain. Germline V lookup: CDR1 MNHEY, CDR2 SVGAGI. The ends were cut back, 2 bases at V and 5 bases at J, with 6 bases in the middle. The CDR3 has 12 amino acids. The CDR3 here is CASSYHGETQYF. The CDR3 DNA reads TGTGCCAGCAGTTACCATGGGGAGACCCAGTACTTC.

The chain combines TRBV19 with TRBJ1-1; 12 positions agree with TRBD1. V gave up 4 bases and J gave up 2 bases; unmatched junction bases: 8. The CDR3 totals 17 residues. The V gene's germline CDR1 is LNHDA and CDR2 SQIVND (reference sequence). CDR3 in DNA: TGTGCCAGTAGTACCCCCCGGGACAGGGGGCGCAACACTGAAGCTTTCTTT. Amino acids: CASSTPRDRGRNTEAFF.

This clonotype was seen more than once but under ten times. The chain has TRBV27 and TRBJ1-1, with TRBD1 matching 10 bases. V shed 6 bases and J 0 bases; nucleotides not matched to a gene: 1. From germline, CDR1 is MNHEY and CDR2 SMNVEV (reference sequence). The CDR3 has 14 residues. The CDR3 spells CASRGQGMNTEAFF. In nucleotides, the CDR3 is TGTGCCAGCAGGGGACAGGGGATGAACACTGAAGCTTTCTTT.

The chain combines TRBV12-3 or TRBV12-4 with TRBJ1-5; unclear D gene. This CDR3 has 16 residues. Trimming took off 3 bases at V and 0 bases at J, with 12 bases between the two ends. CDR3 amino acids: CASSFAGVYSNQPQHF. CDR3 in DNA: TGTGCCAGCAGTTTTGCGGGAGTTTATAGCAATCAGCCCCAGCATTTT.

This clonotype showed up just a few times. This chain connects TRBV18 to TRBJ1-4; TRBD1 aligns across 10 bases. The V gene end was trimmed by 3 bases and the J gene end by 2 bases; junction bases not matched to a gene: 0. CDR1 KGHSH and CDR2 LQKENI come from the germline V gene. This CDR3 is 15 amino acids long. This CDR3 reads CASSPDRGTNEKLFF. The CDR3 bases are TGTGCCAGCTCACCGGACAGGGGGACTAATGAAAAACTGTTTTTT.

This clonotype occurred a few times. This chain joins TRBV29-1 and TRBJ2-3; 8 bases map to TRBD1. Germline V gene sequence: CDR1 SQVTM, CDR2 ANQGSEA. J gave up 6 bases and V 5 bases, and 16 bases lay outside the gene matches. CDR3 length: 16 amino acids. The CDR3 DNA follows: TGCAGCGTTCAAGGAGGGTTGGACAGGGTGTTCGATACGCAGTATTTT. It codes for CSVQGGLDRVFDTQYF.

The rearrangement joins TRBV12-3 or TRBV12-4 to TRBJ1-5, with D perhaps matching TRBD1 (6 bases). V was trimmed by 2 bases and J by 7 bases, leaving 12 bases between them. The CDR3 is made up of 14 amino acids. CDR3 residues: CASSLTPGDQPQHF. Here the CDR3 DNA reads TGTGCCAGCAGTTTAACCCCAGGGGACCAGCCCCAGCATTTT.

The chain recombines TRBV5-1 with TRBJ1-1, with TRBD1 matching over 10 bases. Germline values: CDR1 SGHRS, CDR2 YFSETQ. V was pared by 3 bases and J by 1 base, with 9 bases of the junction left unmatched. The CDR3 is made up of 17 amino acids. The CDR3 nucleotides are TGCGCCAGCAGCTCAGACCGGGACAGGGGAACGAACACTGAAGCTTTCTTT. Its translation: CASSSDRDRGTNTEAFF. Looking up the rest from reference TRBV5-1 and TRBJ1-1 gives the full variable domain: KAGVTQTPRYLIKTRGQQVTLSCSPISGHRSVSWYQQTPGQGLQFLFEYFSETQRNKGNFPGRFSGRQFSNSRSEMNVSTLELGDSALYLCASSSDRDRGTNTEAFFGQGTRLTVV.

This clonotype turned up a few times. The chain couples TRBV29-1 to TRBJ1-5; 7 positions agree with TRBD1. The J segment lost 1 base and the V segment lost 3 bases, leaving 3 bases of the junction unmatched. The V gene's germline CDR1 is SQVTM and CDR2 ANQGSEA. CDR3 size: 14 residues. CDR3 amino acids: CSVERQGSNQPQHF. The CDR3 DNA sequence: TGCAGCGTTGAGAGACAGGGCAGCAATCAGCCCCAGCATTTT. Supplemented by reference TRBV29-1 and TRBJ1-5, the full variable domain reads SAVISQKPSRDICQRGTSLTIQCQVDSQVTMMFWYRQQPGQSLTLIATANQGSEATYESGFVIDKFPISRPNLTFSTLTVSNMSPEDSSIYLCSVERQGSNQPQHFGDGTRLSIL.

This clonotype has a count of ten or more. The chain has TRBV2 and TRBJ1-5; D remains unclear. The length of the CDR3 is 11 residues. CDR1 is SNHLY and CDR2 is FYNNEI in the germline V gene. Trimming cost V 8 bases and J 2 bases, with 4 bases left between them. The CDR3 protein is CASGGNQPQHF. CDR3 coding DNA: TGTGCCAGCGGAGGCAATCAGCCCCAGCATTTT.

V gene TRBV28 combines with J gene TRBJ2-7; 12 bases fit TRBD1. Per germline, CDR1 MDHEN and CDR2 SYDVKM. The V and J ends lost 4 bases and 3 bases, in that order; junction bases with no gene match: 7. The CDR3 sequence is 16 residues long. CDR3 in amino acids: CASSSGDRGRHYEQYF. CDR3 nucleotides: TGTGCCAGCAGTTCCGGGGACAGGGGGCGCCACTACGAGCAGTACTTC.

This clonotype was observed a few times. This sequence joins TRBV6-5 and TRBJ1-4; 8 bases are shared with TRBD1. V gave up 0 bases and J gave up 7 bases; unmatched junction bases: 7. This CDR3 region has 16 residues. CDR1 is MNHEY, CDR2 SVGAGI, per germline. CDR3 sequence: CASSYSRTGSSEKLFF. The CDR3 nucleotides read TGTGCCAGCAGTTACTCGAGGACAGGGTCGAGTGAAAAACTGTTTTTT.

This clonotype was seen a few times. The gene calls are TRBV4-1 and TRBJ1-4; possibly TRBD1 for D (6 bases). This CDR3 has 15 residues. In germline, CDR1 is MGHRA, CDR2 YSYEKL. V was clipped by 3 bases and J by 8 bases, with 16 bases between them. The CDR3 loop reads CASSHPAGQKEKLFF. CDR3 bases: TGCGCCAGCAGCCACCCCGCGGGACAAAAGGAAAAACTGTTTTTT.

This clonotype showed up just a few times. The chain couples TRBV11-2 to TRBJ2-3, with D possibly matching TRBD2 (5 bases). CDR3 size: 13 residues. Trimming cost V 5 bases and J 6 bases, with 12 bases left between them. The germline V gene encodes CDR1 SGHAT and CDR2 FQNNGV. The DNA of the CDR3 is TGTGCCAGCAGCGGACGCACGGGGGATACGCAGTATTTT. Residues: CASSGRTGDTQYF.

The CDR3 coding sequence is TGTGCCAGCAGCTTAGACGGGGGCGCCAATCAGCCCCAGCATTTT. Translated: CASSLDGGANQPQHF. The chain couples TRBV7-8 to TRBJ1-5; TRBD1 might be the D (6 bases). Per the germline V gene, CDR1 is SGHVS and CDR2 is FQNEAQ. This CDR3 is built from 15 residues. The V and J ends lost 1 base and 3 bases respectively, with 10 bases between them.